These 23 T cell receptor beta chains share one sample of origin, sequenced in a study of blood T cells in healthy people across ages. Primed by a sample-barcoded 5' primer and a J-beta primer mix, a second PCR proceeded for roughly 6 to 12 cycles. TCRdb ran MiXCR on the 5' RACE reads and lists one entry per CDR3 protein. The table lists around 900,000 distinct CDR3 sequences, about 28% of them singletons. Material: blood. The receptors originated from a woman of 80 years or more in good health.

V is TRBV6-5 and J is TRBJ2-5; TRBD1 or TRBD2 may be the D gene (5 bases each). Matching the DNA end better, TRBJ2-7 makes the J call doubtful. This CDR3 has 12 amino acids. Germline CDR1 and CDR2: MNHEY and SVGAGI. CDR3 DNA: TGTGCCAGCCGGGACCCAAGGAACGAGCAGTACTTC. Amino acid sequence: CASRDPRNEQYF.

This clonotype has a count of ten or more. The J gene is TRBJ2-7, the V gene TRBV6-5; the match to TRBD1 covers 9 bases. Germline V lookup: CDR1 MNHEY, CDR2 SVGAGI. V lost 6 bases, J lost 2 bases, and 8 bases stayed unmatched. This CDR3 region has 15 residues. The CDR3 region has the DNA TGTGCCAGCAGGACCGGGACAGGGTGGACCTACGAGCAGTACTTC. Encoded protein: CASRTGTGWTYEQYF.

The rearrangement uses TRBV21-1 and TRBJ2-7; the table calls TRBD1, which could not be checked here. TRBV21-1 is classified as a pseudogene. This CDR3 is built from 15 residues. The CDR3 loop is CAAAGTGGAGSEQYF. As DNA, the CDR3 is TGTGCCGCCGCCGGGACAGGGGGCGCGGGATCCGAGCAGTACTTC.

In its sample, this clonotype was seen many times. The V gene is TRBV5-6, the J gene TRBJ2-1; 9 nucleotides align to TRBD1. The CDR3 runs to 14 residues. Looked up from germline, CDR1 is SGHDT and CDR2 is YYEEEE. The V segment lost 3 bases and the J segment 7 bases; nucleotides outside the gene matches: 5. The CDR3, as DNA: TGTGCCAGCAGCTGGGGGGACAGGGCAAATGAGCAGTTCTTC. Amino acids: CASSWGDRANEQFF.

This clonotype was observed at least ten times. The gene calls are TRBV7-9 and TRBJ1-5; maybe TRBD1 (5 bases). With 1 base removed from V and 4 bases from J, the gap between germline ends came to 14 bases. The CDR3 covers 16 residues. Germline V lookup: CDR1 SEHNR, CDR2 FQNEAQ (reference sequence). DNA of the CDR3: TGTGCCAGCAGCTTAGAACCCGGCAGGGATAATCAGCCCCAGCATTTT. Amino acids: CASSLEPGRDNQPQHF.

Concerning this clonotype itself: A much larger clone differs by one base, so this may be a read error. This rearrangement joins TRBV6-2 or TRBV6-3 to TRBJ1-2, with no clear D. This CDR3 comprises 13 residues. The V and J ends lost 10 bases and 7 bases respectively, with 19 bases between them. Germline CDR1 MNHEY, CDR2 SVGEGT. The CDR3 DNA reads TGTGCCACACAGCCCGGCGGATGTTTTGGCTACACCTTC. Amino acids: CATQPGGCFGYTF.

The V and J genes are TRBV15 and TRBJ1-6; D gene unclear. Germline V gives CDR1 LNHNV, CDR2 YYDKDF (reference sequence). The length of the CDR3 is 14 residues. Trimming took 0 bases from V and 9 from J, leaving 9 bases between them. CDR3 region: CATSRDSGLSPLHF. The CDR3 DNA is TGTGCCACCAGCAGAGACTCCGGGCTTTCACCCCTCCACTTT.

Comment on this clonotype: It may be a read error: a sequence one base away is much more abundant. The chain employs TRBV4-1 and TRBJ2-3; D is perhaps TRBD1 (6 bases). The V and J ends lost 1 base and 4 bases respectively, with 18 bases between them. The germline CDR1 and CDR2 sequences are MGHRA and YSYEKL. This CDR3 is 17 amino acids long. DNA of the CDR3: TGCGCCAGCAGCCAAGCCTTATACAGGGATTCCGCAGATACGCAGTATTTT. Residues: CASSQALYRDSADTQYF.

This clonotype has at least ten counts. J is TRBJ2-3 and V is TRBV7-9; TRBD1 matches at 10 bases. This CDR3 is built from 15 residues. CDR1 SEHNR and CDR2 FQNEAQ come from the germline V gene (reference sequence). V shed 5 bases and J 0 bases; nucleotides not matched to a gene: 2. The CDR3 bases are TGTGCCAGCAGCCGACAGGGGGCAAGCACAGATACGCAGTATTTT. Protein sequence: CASSRQGASTDTQYF. The full variable domain, completed using reference TRBV7-9 and TRBJ2-3, is DTGVSQNPRHKITKRGQNVTFRCDPISEHNRLYWYRQTLGQGPEFLTYFQNEAQLEKSRLLSDRFSAERPKGSFSTLEIQRTEQGDSAMYLCASSRQGASTDTQYFGPGTRLTVL.

This clonotype has a handful of counts. The V call is TRBV15, the J call TRBJ1-2; 9 bases line up with TRBD1. The CDR3 runs to 18 residues. The V gene end was trimmed by 1 base and the J gene end by 1 base; junction bases not matched to a gene: 10. CDR1 and CDR2 (germline): LNHNV, YYDKDF (reference sequence). DNA of the CDR3: TGTGCCACCAGCAGAGTGCCGGGACAGGGCCCTTTTAACTATGGCTACACCTTC. It yields the protein CATSRVPGQGPFNYGYTF.

In its sample, this clonotype was seen many times. The CDR3 DNA sequence: TGTGCCAGCAGCCAAGATCCGGACGGAGGGGGGTATGGCTACACCTTC. This gives the protein CASSQDPDGGGYGYTF. The chain links TRBV3-1 to TRBJ1-2; TRBD1 might be the D (6 bases). V lost 0 bases and J lost 5, with 16 bases in between. The CDR3 contains 16 residues. Germline CDR1 and CDR2: LGHDT and YNNKEL (reference sequence).

This clonotype occurred many times. The chain employs TRBV6-1 and TRBJ2-6, with D possibly matching TRBD1 (5 bases). Trimming took 6 bases from V and 4 from J, leaving 13 bases between them. The CDR3 is 15 residues long. Germline loops: CDR1 MNHNS, CDR2 SASEGT. This CDR3 reads CASSWGEAGANVLTF. CDR3 bases: TGTGCCAGCAGCTGGGGCGAGGCCGGGGCCAACGTCCTGACTTTC.

This clonotype was counted only a few times. V and J are TRBV7-8 and TRBJ2-7; D not resolved. The CDR3 loop spans 15 amino acids. Trimming took 5 bases from V and 2 from J, leaving 16 bases between them. The V gene's germline CDR1 is SGHVS and CDR2 FQNEAQ. In DNA, the CDR3 is TGTGCCAGCAGCCCAAGGACGCGGATAGCCTACGAGCAGTACTTC. It is translated as CASSPRTRIAYEQYF.

This clonotype was seen a handful of times. The chain combines TRBV7-9 with TRBJ2-2; D remains unclear. Germline V CDR1 and CDR2: SEHNR, FQNEAQ (reference sequence). The CDR3 is made up of 14 amino acids. Between the trimmed V and J ends, which lost 1 base and 3 bases, there was a span of 6 bases. The CDR3: CASSLGPDTGELFF. The CDR3 nucleotides are TGTGCCAGCAGCTTAGGACCGGACACCGGGGAGCTGTTTTTT.

This clonotype appeared many times. V gene TRBV28 combines with J gene TRBJ2-1; D ambiguous. V lost 8 bases, J lost 4 bases, and 6 bases lay in between. The CDR3 runs to 11 residues. From germline, CDR1 is MDHEN and CDR2 SYDVKM. The CDR3 DNA follows: TGTGCCAGCCTCCGATACAATGAGCAGTTCTTC. It yields the protein CASLRYNEQFF. Complete variable domain (other parts from reference TRBV28 and TRBJ2-1): DVKVTQSSRYLVKRTGEKVFLECVQDMDHENMFWYRQDPGLGLRLIYFSYDVKMKEKGDIPEGYSVSREKKERFSLILESASTNQTSMYLCASLRYNEQFFGPGTRLTVL.

This chain uses TRBV7-9 with TRBJ1-1; TRBD1 matches 7 bases. The CDR3 loop spans 14 amino acids. Germline assignment: CDR1 SEHNR and CDR2 FQNEAQ (reference sequence). V shed 7 bases and J 5 bases; nucleotides not matched to a gene: 10. The CDR3, as DNA: TGTGCCAGCACCTCTTACAGGGGCCCAACTGAAGCTTTCTTT. Protein: CASTSYRGPTEAFF.

Notes on this clonotype: A much bigger clone sits one base away, suggesting this may be a read error. J is TRBJ2-3 and V is TRBV5-1; 11 nucleotides line up with TRBD2. V lost 0 bases to trimming and J lost 5 bases; unmatched junction nucleotides: 5. The CDR3 is 16 amino acids. Germline CDR1 SGHRS, CDR2 YFSETQ. The CDR3 sequence: CASSLDASGGRDTQYF. CDR3 DNA sequence: TGCGCCAGCAGCTTGGATGCTAGCGGGGGGAGAGATACGCAGTATTTT.

This clonotype was observed many times. This chain links TRBV14 with TRBJ2-2; D is undetermined. CDR1 and CDR2 from the germline V gene are SGHDN and FVKESK. The V end was cut by 1 base, the J end by 1 base, with 10 bases between. The CDR3 contains 16 residues. As DNA, the CDR3 is TGTGCCAGCAGCCAAGTGGCAGGATTGAACACCGGGGAGCTGTTTTTT. Its protein is CASSQVAGLNTGELFF.

This clonotype showed up many times. V usage is TRBV5-6 and J usage is TRBJ2-1; 11 positions agree with TRBD1. The J segment lost 9 bases and the V segment lost 4 bases, leaving 12 bases of the junction unmatched. The germline V gene encodes CDR1 SGHDT and CDR2 YYEEEE. The CDR3 extends over 16 amino acids. The CDR3 loop is CASSNRDRGMNTEQFF. For the CDR3, the DNA is TGTGCCAGCAGCAACCGGGACAGGGGGATGAATACTGAGCAGTTCTTC.

Many counts were recorded for this clonotype. V is TRBV29-1 and J is TRBJ2-7, with TRBD1 matching over 7 bases. There are 14 residues in the CDR3. CDR1 SQVTM and CDR2 ANQGSEA come from the germline V gene. V was pared by 4 bases and J by 3 bases, with 9 bases of the junction left unmatched. This CDR3 reads CSVVQTGRLYEQYF. CDR3 bases: TGCAGCGTTGTCCAGACAGGGCGCCTCTACGAGCAGTACTTC.

This clonotype was seen a handful of times. The J gene is TRBJ2-1, the V gene TRBV7-9; TRBD2 matches at 14 bases. From germline, CDR1 is SEHNR and CDR2 FQNEAQ (reference sequence). There are 17 residues in the CDR3. Trimming took 4 bases from V and 1 from J; bases not matched to a gene: 3. The CDR3 reads CASSSTSGGASYNEQFF. The CDR3 DNA reads TGTGCCAGCAGCTCGACTAGCGGGGGGGCATCCTACAATGAGCAGTTCTTC.

This chain joins TRBV6-6 and TRBJ2-1, with 14 bases fitting TRBD2. Unmatched junction bases numbered 9, after V lost 5 bases and J lost 6 bases. The CDR3 is 17 amino acids. Germline-derived CDR1 and CDR2 are MNHNY and SVGAGI (reference sequence). The CDR3 reads CASSRRLAGGPVNEQFF. The CDR3 nucleotides read TGTGCCAGCAGTAGGCGACTAGCGGGGGGGCCAGTCAATGAGCAGTTCTTC.

The V call is TRBV4-2, the J call TRBJ2-7; 9 bases fit TRBD2. Germline CDR1 is LGHNA and CDR2 is YNFKEQ. The V gene end was trimmed by 3 bases and the J gene end by 2 bases; junction bases not matched to a gene: 5. CDR3 length: 15 residues. The CDR3 nucleotides read TGTGCCAGCAGCCAGAAGACTAGCGGTACCTACGAGCAGTACTTC. Translating gives CASSQKTSGTYEQYF.